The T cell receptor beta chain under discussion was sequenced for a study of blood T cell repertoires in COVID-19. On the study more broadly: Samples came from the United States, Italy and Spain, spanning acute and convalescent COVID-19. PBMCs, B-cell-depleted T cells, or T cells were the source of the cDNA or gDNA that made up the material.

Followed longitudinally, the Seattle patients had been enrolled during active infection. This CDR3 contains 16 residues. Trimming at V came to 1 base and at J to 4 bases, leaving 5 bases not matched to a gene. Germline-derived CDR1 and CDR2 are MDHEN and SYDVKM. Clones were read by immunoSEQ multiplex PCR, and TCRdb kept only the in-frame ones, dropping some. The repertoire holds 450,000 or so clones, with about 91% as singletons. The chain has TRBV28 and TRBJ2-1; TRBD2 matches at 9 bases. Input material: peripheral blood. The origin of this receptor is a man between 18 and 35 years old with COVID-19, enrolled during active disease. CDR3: CASSLFAGGRYNEQFF. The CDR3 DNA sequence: TGTGCCAGCAGTTTATTCGCGGGAGGGCGTTACAATGAGCAGTTCTTC. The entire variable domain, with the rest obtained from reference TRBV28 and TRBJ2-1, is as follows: DVKVTQSSRYLVKRTGEKVFLECVQDMDHENMFWYRQDPGLGLRLIYFSYDVKMKEKGDIPEGYSVSREKKERFSLILESASTNQTSMYLCASSLFAGGRYNEQFFGPGTRLTVL.